Here is one T cell receptor beta chain with its context. Its antigen is undetermined. Other DNA variants within this sample encode the same CDR3. This sample was included in a study of cytomegalovirus exposure and HLA in healthy donors. The study ran its PCR with 60 Vbeta and 13 Jbeta primers. Clones were sequenced by immunoSEQ multiplex PCR, and TCRdb holds only the in-frame ones, with some missing. The table shows about 140,000 clones, with just under 85% occurring only once. The germline gives CDR1 SGHNT, CDR2 YENEEA. After removal of 4 bases from V and 5 bases from J, the junction contained 9 bases not matched to a gene. The CDR3 loop spans 15 amino acids. General study results and limits: Analysis was performed later, and it showed HLA-associated TCR beta chains to be more clonally expanded than equally common others. The records held CMV serostatus as the only immune exposure information. There were some public TCRs occurring in many donors, but most TCR sequences were rare. Indistinguishable V segments such as TRBV6-2 and TRBV6-3 were excluded.

The chain uses TRBV11-3 and TRBJ2-5; 8 bases are a match to TRBD1. The sequence was obtained from a man between 25 and 39 years old in good health and CMV-seropositive. The sample comprised PBMCs. The CDR3 loop is CASSSSGGSAETQYF. The CDR3 coding sequence is TGTGCCAGCAGCTCCTCAGGGGGCTCGGCGGAGACCCAGTACTTC.